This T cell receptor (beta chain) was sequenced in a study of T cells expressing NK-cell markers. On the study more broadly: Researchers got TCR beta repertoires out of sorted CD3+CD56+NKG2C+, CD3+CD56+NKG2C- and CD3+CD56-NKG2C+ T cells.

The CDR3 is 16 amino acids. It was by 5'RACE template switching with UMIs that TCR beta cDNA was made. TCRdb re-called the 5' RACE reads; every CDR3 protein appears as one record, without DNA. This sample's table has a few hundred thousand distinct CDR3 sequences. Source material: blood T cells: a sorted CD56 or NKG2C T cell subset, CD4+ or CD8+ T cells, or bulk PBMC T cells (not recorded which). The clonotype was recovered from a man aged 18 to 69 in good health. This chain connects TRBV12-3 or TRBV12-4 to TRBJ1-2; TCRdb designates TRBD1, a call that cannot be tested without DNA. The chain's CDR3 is CASSLRGGDSNYGYTF.